Included here is one T cell receptor beta chain sequence, with context. What it binds is unknown. The method was immunoSEQ multiplex PCR; TCRdb's version includes in-frame clones alone and lacks a portion of them. The sample has about 130,000 clones; approximately 84% are singletons. This entry is derived from a study of cytomegalovirus exposure and HLA in healthy donors. Study conclusions and caveats: Researchers catalogued over 150 TCR beta chains as cytomegalovirus-associated. The classifier was said to identify cytomegalovirus status with high specificity and sensitivity. A subsequent analysis found that TCR clusters from the first cohort also tended to co-occur in the 120 or so validation repertoires, with about 95% of cluster scores above 0. It was confirmed in vitro that a few of the CMV-associated chains were specific for CMV antigens.

The sample was PBMCs. The clonotype was recovered from a man in his thirties or forties in good health and CMV-seropositive.

The CDR3 spells CASSYKTGGYSEAFF. DNA of the CDR3: TGTGCCAGCAGTTACAAGACAGGGGGTTATTCTGAAGCTTTCTTT. This rearrangement joins TRBV6-6 to TRBJ1-1; 9 bases align to TRBD1. Germline assignment: CDR1 MNHNY and CDR2 SVGAGI (reference sequence). The trim removed 2 bases at V and 6 bases at J, leaving 7 bases unmatched. CDR3 size: 15 residues.